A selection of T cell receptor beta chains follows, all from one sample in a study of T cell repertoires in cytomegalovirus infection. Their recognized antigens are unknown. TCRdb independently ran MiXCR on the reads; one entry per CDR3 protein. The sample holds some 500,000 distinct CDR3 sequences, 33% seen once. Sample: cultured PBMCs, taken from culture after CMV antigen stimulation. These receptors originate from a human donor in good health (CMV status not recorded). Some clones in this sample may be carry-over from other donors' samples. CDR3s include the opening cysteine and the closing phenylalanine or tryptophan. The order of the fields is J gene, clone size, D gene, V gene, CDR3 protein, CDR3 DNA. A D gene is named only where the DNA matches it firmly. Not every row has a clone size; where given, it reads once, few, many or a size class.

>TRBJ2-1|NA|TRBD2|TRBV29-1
CSVHSGRRGDEQFF
TGCAGCGTCCATAGCGGGAGGCGAGGAGATGAGCAGTTCTTC
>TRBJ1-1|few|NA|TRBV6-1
CASSEGITMNTEAFF
TGTGCCAGCAGTGAAGGGATTACAATGAACACTGAAGCTTTCTTT
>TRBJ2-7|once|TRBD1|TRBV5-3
CASSHDRAYEQYF
TGTGCCAGCAGTCATGACAGGGCCTACGAGCAGTACTTC
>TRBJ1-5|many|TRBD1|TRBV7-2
CASSEGQGTQPQHF
TGTGCCAGCAGCGAAGGACAGGGAACTCAGCCCCAGCATTTT
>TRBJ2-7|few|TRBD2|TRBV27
CASSLSGLAGSYEQYF
TGTGCCAGCAGTTTATCGGGACTAGCGGGGTCCTACGAGCAGTACTTC
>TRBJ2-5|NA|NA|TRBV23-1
CASISGTSQETQYF
TGCGCCAGCATTTCCGGGACATCCCAAGAGACCCAGTACTTC
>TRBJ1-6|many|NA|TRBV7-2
CASSLRGNLNSPLHF
TGTGCCAGCAGCCTGAGGGGTAACCTTAATTCACCCCTCCACTTT
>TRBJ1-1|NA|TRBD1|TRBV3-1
CASSPSGGGEAFF
TGTGCCAGCAGCCCCTCAGGGGGCGGTGAAGCTTTCTTT
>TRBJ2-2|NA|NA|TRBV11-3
CASSQRGFAGELFF
TGTGCCAGCAGCCAAAGAGGTTTCGCCGGGGAGCTGTTTTTT
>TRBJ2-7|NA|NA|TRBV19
CASSIFNEQYF
TGTGCCAGTAGTATATTCAACGAGCAGTACTTC
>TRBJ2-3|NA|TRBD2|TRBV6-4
CASSDSGTTKDTQYF
TGTGCCAGCAGTGACTCCGGGACTACAAAAGATACGCAGTATTTT
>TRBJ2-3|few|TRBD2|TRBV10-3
CATKAGGPADTQYF
TGTGCCACCAAAGCGGGAGGGCCTGCAGATACGCAGTATTTT
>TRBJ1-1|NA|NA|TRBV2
CASSLITGTPSTEAFF
TGTGCCAGCAGCCTGATTACCGGGACGCCTAGCACTGAAGCTTTCTTT
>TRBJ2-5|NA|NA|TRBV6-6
CASSPPWYF
TGTGCCAGCAGTCCCCCCTGGTACTTC
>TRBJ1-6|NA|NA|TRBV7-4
CASSPQGLKGPLHF
TGTGCCAGCAGCCCCCAAGGACTAAAAGGACCCCTCCACTTT
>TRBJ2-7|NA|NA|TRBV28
CASSLLGPSYEQYF
TGTGCCAGCAGTTTGCTGGGACCCTCCTACGAGCAGTACTTC
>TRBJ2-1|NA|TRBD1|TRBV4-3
CASSQAGQGRYNEQFF
TGCGCCAGCAGCCAAGCGGGACAGGGGCGTTACAATGAGCAGTTCTTC